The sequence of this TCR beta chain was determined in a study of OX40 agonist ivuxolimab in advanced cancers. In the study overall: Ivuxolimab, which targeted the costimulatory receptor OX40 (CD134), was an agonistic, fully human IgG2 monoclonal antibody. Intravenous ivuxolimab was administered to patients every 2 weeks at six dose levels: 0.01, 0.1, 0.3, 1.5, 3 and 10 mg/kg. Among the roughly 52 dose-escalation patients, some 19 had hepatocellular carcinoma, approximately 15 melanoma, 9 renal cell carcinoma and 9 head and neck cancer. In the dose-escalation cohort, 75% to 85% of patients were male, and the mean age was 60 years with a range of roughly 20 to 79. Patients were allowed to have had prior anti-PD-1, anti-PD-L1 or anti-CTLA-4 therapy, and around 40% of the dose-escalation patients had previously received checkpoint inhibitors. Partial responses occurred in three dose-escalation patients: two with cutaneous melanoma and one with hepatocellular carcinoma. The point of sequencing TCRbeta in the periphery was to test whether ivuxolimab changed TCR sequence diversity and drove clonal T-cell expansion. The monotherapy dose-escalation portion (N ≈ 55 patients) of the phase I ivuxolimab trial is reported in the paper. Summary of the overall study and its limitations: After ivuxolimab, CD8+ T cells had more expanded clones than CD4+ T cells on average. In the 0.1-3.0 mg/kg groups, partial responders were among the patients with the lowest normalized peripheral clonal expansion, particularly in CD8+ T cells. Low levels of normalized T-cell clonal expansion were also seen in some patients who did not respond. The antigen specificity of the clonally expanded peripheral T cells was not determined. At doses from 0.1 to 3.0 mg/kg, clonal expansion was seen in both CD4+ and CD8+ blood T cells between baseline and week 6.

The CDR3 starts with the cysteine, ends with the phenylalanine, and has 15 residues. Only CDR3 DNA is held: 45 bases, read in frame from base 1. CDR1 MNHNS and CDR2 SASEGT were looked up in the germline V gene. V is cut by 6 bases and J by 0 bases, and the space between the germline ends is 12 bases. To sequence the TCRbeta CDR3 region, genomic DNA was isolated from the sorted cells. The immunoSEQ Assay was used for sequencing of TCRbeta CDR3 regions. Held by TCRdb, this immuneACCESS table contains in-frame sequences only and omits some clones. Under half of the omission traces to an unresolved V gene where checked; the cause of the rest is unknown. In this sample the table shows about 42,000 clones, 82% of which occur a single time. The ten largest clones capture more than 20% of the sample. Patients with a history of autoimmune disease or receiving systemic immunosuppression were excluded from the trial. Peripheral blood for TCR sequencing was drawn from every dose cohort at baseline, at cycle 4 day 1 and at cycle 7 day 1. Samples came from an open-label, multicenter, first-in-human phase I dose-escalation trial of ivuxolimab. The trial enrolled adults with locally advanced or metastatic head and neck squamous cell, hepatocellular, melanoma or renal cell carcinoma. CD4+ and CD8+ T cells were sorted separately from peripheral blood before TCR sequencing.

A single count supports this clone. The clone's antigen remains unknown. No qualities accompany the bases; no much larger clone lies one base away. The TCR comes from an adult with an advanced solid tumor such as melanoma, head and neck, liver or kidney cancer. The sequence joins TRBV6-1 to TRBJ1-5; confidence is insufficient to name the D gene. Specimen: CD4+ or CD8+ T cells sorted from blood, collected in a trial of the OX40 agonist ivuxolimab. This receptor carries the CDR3 CASREDGNSNQPQHF. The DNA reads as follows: TGTGCCAGCAGGGAGGACGGAAATAGCAATCAGCCCCAGCATTTT.